Listed below are T cell receptor beta chains from one sample, sequenced in a study of blood T cell repertoires in COVID-19. Some clones are missing from TCRdb's copy, which holds only in-frame ones; the method was immunoSEQ multiplex PCR. This sample yields about 250,000 clones, of which around 88% are seen a single time; around 6% belongs to the top ten. Sequencing was performed on peripheral blood. All receptors come from a woman of 80 years or more with COVID-19, enrolled during active disease. CDR3s leave out the opening cysteine and the closing phenylalanine or tryptophan. D genes are given only for firm matches. Not all rows give a size; the values are once, few, many and, for expanded clones, a class.

j_call d_call clone_size v_call cdr3_aa
TRBJ1-6 - once TRBV7-2 ASSLSTGWADNSPLH
TRBJ1-4 - - TRBV5-1 ASSLTATNEKLF
TRBJ1-2 TRBD1 - TRBV29-1 SVDPGGNYGYT
TRBJ2-3 TRBD2 - TRBV14 ASSQEGSGVRKGTQY
TRBJ1-3 - - TRBV5-1 ASSEGSPGNTIY
TRBJ2-2 - - TRBV18 ASSTGHTNTGELF
TRBJ2-7 TRBD1 - TRBV3-1/TRBV3-2 ASSPRTGFYEQY
TRBJ2-5 - - TRBV20-1 SASVPAGQIQETQY
TRBJ1-1 - - TRBV4-2 ASSQGAATMNTEAF
TRBJ2-5 TRBD2 - TRBV2 ASRRGLAETQY
TRBJ2-3 - - TRBV9 ASSVEGDSTDTQY
TRBJ1-4 - - TRBV5-1 ASSLALGGTNEKLF
TRBJ1-5 - - TRBV19 ASGEGNSNQPQH
TRBJ2-1 TRBD1 - TRBV6-1 ASSEEGTGYNEQF
TRBJ2-3 TRBD2 - TRBV7-2 ASSPGLAGVTQY
TRBJ1-4 TRBD1 few TRBV5-4 ASSLQGAGGEKLF
TRBJ1-1 TRBD1 - TRBV28 ASSLGGQGTEAF
TRBJ1-2 - - TRBV6-5 ASSRGQFYGYT
TRBJ1-5 - - TRBV2 ASNEGLKPQH
TRBJ2-5 - - TRBV7-2 ASSLAGGQETQY
TRBJ2-7 TRBD1 - TRBV28 ASGLTGGYEQY
TRBJ1-6 - - TRBV6-6 ASSYGLGVHSPLH
TRBJ2-6 TRBD1 - TRBV3-1/TRBV3-2 ASSSTGAGANVLT
TRBJ1-1 - - TRBV9 ASSVEAGSKNTEAF
TRBJ1-6 - few TRBV10-3 AISESVVRGYSPLH
TRBJ2-3 TRBD1 - TRBV6-6 ASSRDRGTDTQY
TRBJ1-2 - - TRBV30 AWSQTNYGYT
TRBJ2-1 TRBD1 - TRBV5-1 ASKQDREGGEQF
TRBJ2-3 TRBD1 - TRBV11-3 ASSPGTGVPDTQY
TRBJ1-4 - - TRBV29-1 SVVLGGGEKLF
TRBJ2-3 TRBD1 - TRBV29-1 SVGTGGTDTQY
TRBJ1-3 TRBD1 - TRBV2 ASAWTGGNTIY
TRBJ2-5 - - TRBV18 ASSPPVGTNLKTQY
TRBJ2-1 - - TRBV2 ASMRNLGLGDNEQF
TRBJ1-3 - - TRBV12-3/TRBV12-4 ASRESGNTIY
TRBJ1-5 - few TRBV6-5 ASSITGYQPQH
TRBJ1-1 - - TRBV19 ASSNPQGKAF
TRBJ2-7 - - TRBV27 ASSPQQGAEQY
TRBJ1-6 TRBD1 - TRBV24-1 ATRNPPGGGTKSYNSPLH
TRBJ2-2 - - TRBV21-1 ASTSRPGTGELF
TRBJ2-5 - - TRBV30 AWSIGTASGTQY
TRBJ1-2 - - TRBV6-5 ASSPSDRRGYT
TRBJ1-1 - - TRBV7-9 ASSLEGYPTEAF
TRBJ1-3 TRBD1 few TRBV11-2 ASSSGQGVGNTIY
TRBJ1-1 - - TRBV5-1 ASSLAQGNTEAF
TRBJ1-1 TRBD1 - TRBV18 ASSPQGVGQGYGEAF
TRBJ2-1 TRBD2 once TRBV5-4 ASSLPGLGGNEQF
TRBJ1-4 TRBD1 - TRBV10-3 AIGAVDREGEKLF
TRBJ2-1 TRBD2 - TRBV6-6 ASSYLRGGYNEQF
TRBJ2-2 - - TRBV29-1 SAEGTGAGELF
TRBJ2-1 TRBD2 few TRBV14 ASSRGGVAGPPEQF
TRBJ2-3 TRBD2 - TRBV4-1 ASSHGTSGGASTDTQY
TRBJ1-5 - - TRBV7-2 ASSSGTRSSRNQPQH
TRBJ1-6 TRBD1 - TRBV19 ASRTGGSSYNSPLH
TRBJ2-5 TRBD2 - TRBV6-5 ASSRPSGGSETQY
TRBJ2-7 TRBD1 - TRBV5-1 ASSLRDRGEQY
TRBJ1-5 - - TRBV5-5 ASSLWRGNSNQPQH